A selection of T cell receptor beta chains follows, all from one sample in a study of control samples from healthy donors and cancer patients. The table came from immunoSEQ multiplex PCR; TCRdb's copy has only in-frame clones and leaves some out. The sample yields 100,000 to 150,000 clones, around nine tenths seen once. The source material was blood. The receptors come from a man aged 35 to 55 in good health. Each CDR3 is given with its conserved first and last residue. The order of the fields is D gene, J gene, V gene, clone size, CDR3 protein, CDR3 DNA. A D gene is named only where the DNA matches it firmly. Only some rows state a clone size, as once, few, many or a class for expanded clones.

>NA|TRBJ2-3|TRBV13|NA
CASSIRLEGTDTQYF
TGTGCCAGCAGTATCAGACTAGAAGGCACAGATACGCAGTATTTT
>NA|TRBJ2-5|TRBV12-3/TRBV12-4|NA
CASSLFGETQYF
TGTGCCAGCAGTTTATTTGGCGAGACCCAGTACTTC
>TRBD2|TRBJ2-3|TRBV5-1|NA
CASTQTSGSTDTQYF
TGCGCCAGCACCCAGACTAGCGGAAGCACAGATACGCAGTATTTT
>NA|TRBJ1-5|TRBV19|NA
CASPKIHGGRNQPQHF
TGTGCCAGCCCAAAAATACACGGGGGAAGGAATCAGCCCCAGCATTTT
>TRBD1|TRBJ2-1|TRBV7-9|NA
CASSLSSQGALNEQFF
TGTGCCAGCAGCTTATCCTCACAGGGGGCCCTGAATGAGCAGTTCTTC
>NA|TRBJ2-2|TRBV2|NA
CASSEALGGLGELFF
TGTGCCAGCAGTGAAGCGCTTGGGGGCCTCGGGGAGCTGTTTTTT
>NA|TRBJ2-7|TRBV11-2|NA
CASSFSSPSYEQYF
TGTGCCAGCAGCTTCTCATCCCCATCTTACGAGCAGTACTTC
>NA|TRBJ2-5|TRBV5-1|NA
CASSLDETQYF
TGCGCCAGCAGCTTGGATGAGACCCAGTACTTC
>NA|TRBJ2-6|TRBV28|few
CASSPRGASSGANVLTF
TGTGCCAGCTCCCCTCGCGGGGCCAGCTCTGGGGCCAACGTCCTGACTTTC
>NA|TRBJ1-3|TRBV14|NA
CASSQGAGIGNTIYF
TGTGCCAGCAGCCAAGGTGCCGGGATTGGAAACACCATATATTTT
>NA|TRBJ2-2|TRBV27|NA
CASSSILTGELFF
TGTGCCAGCAGTTCCATCCTCACCGGGGAGCTGTTTTTT
>NA|TRBJ1-2|TRBV5-4|NA
CASSFPGEANYGYTF
TGTGCCAGCAGCTTCCCTGGGGAAGCTAACTATGGCTACACCTTC
>NA|TRBJ1-1|TRBV15|once
CATSSGQGPEAFF
TGTGCCACCAGCAGTGGGCAGGGACCTGAAGCTTTCTTT
>NA|TRBJ2-5|TRBV5-4|NA
CASSLGQSQETQYF
TGTGCCAGCAGCTTGGGGCAGTCCCAAGAGACCCAGTACTTC
>TRBD1|TRBJ1-1|TRBV18|once
CASSGQANTEAFF
TGTGCCAGCTCTGGACAGGCCAACACTGAAGCTTTCTTT
>TRBD1|TRBJ1-2|TRBV24-1|NA
CATSDRDSLYGYTF
TGTGCCACCAGTGATAGGGACAGCCTCTATGGCTACACCTTC
>TRBD1|TRBJ2-1|TRBV10-1|NA
CASSEGGQGLSNEQFF
TGCGCCAGCAGTGAGGGAGGACAGGGGTTGTCTAATGAGCAGTTCTTC
>NA|TRBJ2-7|TRBV18|few
CASSPRRGGGSEQYF
TGTGCCAGCTCACCACGACGGGGAGGGGGGAGCGAGCAGTACTTC
>NA|TRBJ2-3|TRBV2|once
CATQGTDTQYF
TGTGCCACCCAGGGCACAGATACGCAGTATTTT
>NA|TRBJ2-5|TRBV20-1|NA
CSATEKETQYF
TGCAGTGCTACAGAGAAAGAGACCCAGTACTTC
>NA|TRBJ2-3|TRBV7-9|NA
CASSLGAGDGTDTQYF
TGTGCCAGCAGCTTAGGAGCAGGAGACGGCACAGATACGCAGTATTTT
>NA|TRBJ1-6|TRBV2|few
CARAVSGDSPLHF
TGTGCCAGGGCAGTATCGGGAGATTCACCCCTCCACTTT
>NA|TRBJ2-3|TRBV28|few
CASSFRSSTDTQYF
TGTGCCAGCAGTTTTCGCTCTTCCACAGATACGCAGTATTTT
>TRBD2|TRBJ2-3|TRBV4-1|NA
CAGSQVGLAGRTDTQYF
TGCGCCGGCAGCCAAGTGGGGCTAGCGGGGCGCACAGATACGCAGTATTTT
>TRBD1|TRBJ1-1|TRBV9|few
CASSKGTGNLNTEAFF
TGTGCCAGCAGCAAAGGGACAGGGAATTTGAACACTGAAGCTTTCTTT
>NA|TRBJ2-3|TRBV19|NA
CASSIGRDTQYF
TGTGCCAGTAGTATCGGACGGGATACGCAGTATTTT
>NA|TRBJ2-1|TRBV6-1|NA
CASSETERVWIDEQFF
TGTGCCAGCAGTGAAACCGAGCGGGTGTGGATCGATGAGCAGTTCTTC
>NA|TRBJ2-1|TRBV11-1|NA
CASSLWRGGYNEQFF
TGTGCCAGCAGCTTATGGCGAGGAGGTTACAATGAGCAGTTCTTC
>NA|TRBJ2-7|TRBV10-3|NA
CAISGGSDRHEQYF
TGTGCCATCAGTGGGGGATCGGATCGGCACGAGCAGTACTTC
>NA|TRBJ1-1|TRBV12-3/TRBV12-4|once
CASTLGDSEAFF
TGTGCCAGCACCTTAGGGGATAGTGAAGCTTTCTTT
>NA|TRBJ2-3|TRBV7-9|NA
CASSLGDFTPDSDTQYF
TGTGCCAGCAGCTTAGGGGACTTTACGCCAGATTCAGATACGCAGTATTTT
>NA|TRBJ1-3|TRBV4-1|NA
CASSQDRGEGSTIYF
TGCGCCAGCAGCCAAGATCGGGGTGAAGGTAGCACCATATATTTT
>NA|TRBJ2-6|TRBV7-3|NA
CASSPEVSGANVLTF
TGTGCCAGCAGCCCGGAGGTCTCTGGGGCCAACGTCCTGACTTTC
>NA|TRBJ2-5|TRBV28|NA
CASRPSTGVGGTQYF
TGTGCCAGCAGACCGAGTACCGGGGTGGGTGGGACCCAGTACTTC
>NA|TRBJ2-5|TRBV29-1|NA
CSVGLAVETQYF
TGCAGCGTTGGTCTGGCTGTGGAGACCCAGTACTTC
>NA|TRBJ2-7|TRBV12-3/TRBV12-4|few
CASTSGVAREQYF
TGTGCCAGCACCTCTGGGGTAGCGCGGGAGCAGTACTTC
>NA|TRBJ2-1|TRBV18|NA
CASSPGPYNEQFF
TGTGCCAGCTCACCGGGGCCCTACAATGAGCAGTTCTTC
>NA|TRBJ2-3|TRBV5-4|NA
CASRQQGGRRDTQYF
TGTGCCAGCAGACAACAAGGGGGGCGCAGGGATACGCAGTATTTT
>TRBD2|TRBJ2-1|TRBV5-1|once
CASSSGLAGLLGDEQFF
TGCGCCAGCAGCTCGGGACTAGCGGGGTTGTTGGGGGATGAGCAGTTCTTC
>NA|TRBJ2-3|TRBV11-2|NA
CASSPWAADTTDTQYF
TGTGCCAGCAGCCCCTGGGCAGCGGACACGACAGATACGCAGTATTTT
>NA|TRBJ1-4|TRBV19|NA
CASSMRWISVINEKLFF
TGTGCCAGTAGTATGAGGTGGATCTCCGTTATCAATGAAAAACTGTTTTTT
>NA|TRBJ1-6|TRBV5-1|NA
CASSLAGQGNSPLHF
TGCGCCAGCAGCTTGGCGGGACAAGGTAATTCACCCCTCCACTTT
>TRBD2|TRBJ2-3|TRBV6-8|NA
CASSWLAGELTDTQYF
TGTGCCAGCAGTTGGTTAGCGGGGGAACTCACAGATACGCAGTATTTT
>NA|TRBJ2-7|TRBV6-5|NA
CASTQGASSYEQYF
TGTGCCAGCACCCAGGGAGCTAGCTCCTACGAGCAGTACTTC
>TRBD1|TRBJ2-7|TRBV28|NA
CASSGDWTGGFGGYF
TGTGCCAGCAGTGGAGATTGGACAGGGGGATTTGGGGGGTACTTC
>NA|TRBJ2-5|TRBV5-4|NA
CASSLAHQETQYF
TGTGCCAGCAGCTTGGCCCACCAAGAGACCCAGTACTTC
>NA|TRBJ1-2|TRBV3-1/TRBV3-2|NA
CASSQTHSGRAGGYTF
TGTGCCAGCAGCCAAACGCATTCGGGAAGGGCGGGGGGCTACACCTTC
>TRBD2|TRBJ2-7|TRBV29-1|few
CSVEGDYYEQYF
TGCAGCGTTGAGGGGGACTATTACGAGCAGTACTTC
>NA|TRBJ1-2|TRBV6-5|NA
CASRRGVSYGYTF
TGTGCCAGCAGAAGAGGAGTGTCCTATGGCTACACCTTC
>NA|TRBJ1-3|TRBV13|NA
CASSVGPGDSGNTIYF
TGTGCCAGCAGCGTAGGGCCGGGGGACTCTGGAAACACCATATATTTT
>NA|TRBJ1-1|TRBV29-1|NA
CSVEDNGGEAFF
TGCAGCGTTGAAGATAACGGGGGTGAAGCTTTCTTT
>NA|TRBJ1-5|TRBV28|NA
CASSANWGATQPQHF
TGTGCCAGCAGTGCGAACTGGGGGGCTACTCAGCCCCAGCATTTT
>NA|TRBJ2-5|TRBV3-1/TRBV3-2|NA
CASSQDLRGAEETQYF
TGTGCCAGCAGCCAAGATTTACGGGGGGCGGAGGAGACCCAGTACTTC